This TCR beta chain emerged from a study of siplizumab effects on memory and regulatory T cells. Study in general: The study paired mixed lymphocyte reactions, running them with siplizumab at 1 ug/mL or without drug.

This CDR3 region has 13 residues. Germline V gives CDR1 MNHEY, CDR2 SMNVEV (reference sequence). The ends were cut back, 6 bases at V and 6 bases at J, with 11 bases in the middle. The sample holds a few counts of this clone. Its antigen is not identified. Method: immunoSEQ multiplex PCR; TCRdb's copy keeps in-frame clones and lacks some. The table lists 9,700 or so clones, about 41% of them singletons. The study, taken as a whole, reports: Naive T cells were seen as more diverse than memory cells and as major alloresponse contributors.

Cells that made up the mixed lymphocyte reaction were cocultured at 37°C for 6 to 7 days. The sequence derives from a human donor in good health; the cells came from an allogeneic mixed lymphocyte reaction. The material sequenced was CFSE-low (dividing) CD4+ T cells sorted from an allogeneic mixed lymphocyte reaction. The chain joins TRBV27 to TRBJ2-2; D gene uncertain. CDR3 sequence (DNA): TGTGCCAGCAGCCAACTCAGCGCCGGGGAGCTGTTTTTT. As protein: CASSQLSAGELFF.